The next 16 T cell receptor beta chains were all read from a single sample in a study of shared clonotypes between healthy human individuals. Generated by immunoSEQ multiplex PCR, the TCRdb table keeps only in-frame clones and is missing some. Here the sample spans approximately 2,000,000 clones, 85% to 95% being singletons. The source material was naive CD4+ T cells from PBMCs. Noted subset: CD45RA+ positively selected. The receptors here all came from a man aged 18 to 30 in good health. Some clones in this sample may be carry-over from other donors' samples.

This clone was observed a handful of times. Other nucleotide sequences in the sample specify the same CDR3. The chain combines TRBV30 with TRBJ2-7; 7 bases agree with TRBD1. Germline V CDR1 and CDR2: GTSNPN, SVGIG (reference sequence). Germline trimming cut 0 bases from V and 4 bases from J; bases unmatched to any gene: 0. CDR3 size: 12 residues. The CDR3 reads CAWSVQGYEQYF. CDR3 nucleotides: TGTGCCTGGAGTGTACAGGGGTACGAGCAGTACTTC.

This chain uses TRBV19 with TRBJ1-1; D call uncertain. The CDR3 consists of 13 residues. In germline, CDR1 is LNHDA, CDR2 SQIVND (reference sequence). V shed 4 bases and J shed 2 bases, with 8 bases lying between them. CDR3 amino acids: CASSNPSNTEAFF. Here the CDR3 DNA reads TGTGCCAGTAGTAACCCGTCAAACACTGAAGCTTTCTTT.

The V call is TRBV11-2, the J call TRBJ2-3; 12 bases are shared with TRBD2. Germline V lookup: CDR1 SGHAT, CDR2 FQNNGV. The CDR3 contains 18 residues. With 3 bases clipped from V and 0 bases from J, the junction kept 7 bases outside the gene matches. The CDR3 sequence is CASSFIGLAGTSTDTQYF. The CDR3 DNA reads as TGTGCCAGCAGCTTCATTGGACTAGCGGGGACTAGCACAGATACGCAGTATTTT.

V usage is TRBV9 and J usage is TRBJ2-3; either TRBD1 or TRBD2 may supply D (5 bases each). Germline CDR1 is SGDLS and CDR2 is YYNGEE. The V gene lost 4 bases and the J gene lost 0 bases, with 21 bases spanning the gap. CDR3 length equals 18 residues. The CDR3 protein is CASSPRGRDQASTDTQYF. The CDR3 region has the DNA TGTGCCAGCAGCCCGAGGGGTCGGGATCAAGCTAGCACAGATACGCAGTATTTT.

V gene TRBV5-8 combines with J gene TRBJ2-5, with D possibly matching TRBD2 (6 bases). Trimming shortened V by 3 bases and J by 2 bases, and 8 bases separated the two germline ends. This CDR3 comprises 13 residues. Germline CDR1 is SGHTS and CDR2 is YDEGEE. The CDR3 nucleotides are TGTGCCAGCAGCTCCGGGGGTCAAGAGACCCAGTACTTC. The encoded protein is CASSSGGQETQYF.

This clone has just a few counts. The chain has TRBV4-2 and TRBJ2-2; 10 bases align to TRBD2. CDR1 and CDR2 from the germline V gene are LGHNA and YNFKEQ. The CDR3 spans 17 residues. V dropped 2 bases and J dropped 5; count of bases not matched to a gene: 8. For the CDR3, the DNA is TGTGCCAGCAGCCAACAAGCGGGAGGGCCGGGGACCGGGGAGCTGTTTTTT. Its protein is CASSQQAGGPGTGELFF.

This clone appeared a few times. The gene calls are TRBV10-3 and TRBJ2-1; no clear D gene. CDR1 is ENHRY, CDR2 SYGVKD, per germline. V lost 3 bases and J 8 bases, leaving 11 bases between the germline ends. CDR3 length equals 13 residues. The CDR3 loop is CAISDLTVHEQFF. For the CDR3, the DNA is TGTGCCATCAGTGATCTGACCGTCCATGAGCAGTTCTTC.

As concerns this clone: Other DNA sequences in the same sample also yield this CDR3. The chain couples TRBV7-9 to TRBJ2-3, with 9 bases fitting TRBD2. Germline V gives CDR1 SEHNR, CDR2 FQNEAQ (reference sequence). The CDR3 length is 14 residues. V gave up 1 base and J gave up 5 bases; unmatched junction bases: 1. CDR3: CASSLVAGVDTQYF. CDR3 DNA sequence: TGTGCCAGCAGCTTAGTAGCGGGAGTAGATACGCAGTATTTT.

A few counts support this clone. This sample includes further DNA sequences coding for the same CDR3. V and J are TRBV28 and TRBJ2-7, with no clear D. The CDR3 sequence is 11 residues long. CDR1 MDHEN and CDR2 SYDVKM come from the germline V gene. V was clipped by 4 bases and J by 4 bases, with 5 bases between them. The DNA for the CDR3 is TGTGCCAGCAGTTACTATTACGAGCAGTACTTC. This translates into CASSYYYEQYF.

J is TRBJ1-1 and V is TRBV28; the match to TRBD1 covers 10 bases. Germline CDR1 is MDHEN and CDR2 is SYDVKM. Trimming at V came to 11 bases and at J to 6 bases, leaving 9 bases not matched to a gene. The CDR3 is 13 amino acids. DNA of the CDR3: TGTGCCGCCTTGACAGGGGGCGATTCTGAAGCTTTCTTT. It codes for CAALTGGDSEAFF.

CDR3 loop: CASSPTSAGAAEQFF. Here the CDR3 DNA reads TGTGCCAGCAGCCCGACTAGCGCGGGGGCCGCTGAGCAGTTCTTC. The chain employs TRBV2 and TRBJ2-1, with 8 positions matching TRBD2. From germline, CDR1 is SNHLY and CDR2 FYNNEI. The CDR3 loop spans 15 amino acids. J gave up 9 bases and V 6 bases, and 13 bases lay outside the gene matches.

As DNA, the CDR3 is TGTGCCAGCAGCCTAGGTCGGATTAATAATTCACCCCTCCACTTT. Protein product: CASSLGRINNSPLHF. The chain links TRBV7-9 to TRBJ1-6; unclear D gene. Germline V gene data show CDR1 as SEHNR and CDR2 as FQNEAQ (reference sequence). V was cut by 5 bases and J by 5 bases, with 13 bases left in between. CDR3 length equals 15 residues.

The sample holds a few counts of this clone. The chain has TRBV30 and TRBJ1-1; D not certain. This CDR3 comprises 11 residues. V lost 4 bases and J lost 0, with 3 bases in between. The germline CDR1 and CDR2 sequences are GTSNPN and SVGIG (reference sequence). The chain's CDR3 is CAWTLNTEAFF. CDR3 DNA: TGTGCCTGGACCCTGAACACTGAAGCTTTCTTT. Supplemented by reference TRBV30 and TRBJ1-1, the full variable domain reads SQTIHQWPATLVQPVGSPLSLECTVEGTSNPNLYWYRQAAGRGLQLLFYSVGIGQISSEVPQNLSASRPQDRQFILSSKKLLLSDSGFYLCAWTLNTEAFFGQGTRLTVV.

The chain links TRBV5-1 to TRBJ1-4, with D possibly matching TRBD1 (5 bases). This CDR3 comprises 16 residues. V was clipped by 2 bases and J by 4 bases, with 15 bases between them. Germline CDR1 is SGHRS and CDR2 is YFSETQ. Written as DNA, the CDR3 is TGCGCCAGCAGCTTCGGCCAGGGAGGAGGTAATGAAAAACTGTTTTTT. This translates into CASSFGQGGGNEKLFF.

This clone was seen a single time. This chain links TRBV5-1 with TRBJ2-1; a weak D match, TRBD2 (6 bases). The CDR3 is made up of 15 amino acids. Germline V gene sequence: CDR1 SGHRS, CDR2 YFSETQ. The V and J ends lost 1 base and 3 bases respectively, with 11 bases between them. In nucleotides, the CDR3 is TGCGCCAGCAGCTTGAACGGCGGGGACTACAATGAGCAGTTCTTC. Its translation: CASSLNGGDYNEQFF.

The genes are TRBV28 and TRBJ2-2, with 10 nucleotides matching TRBD2. CDR1 and CDR2 (germline): MDHEN, SYDVKM. V gave up 5 bases and J gave up 6 bases; unmatched junction bases: 6. The CDR3 extends over 15 amino acids. The CDR3 region is CASSRLAGVAGELFF. The CDR3 DNA is TGTGCCAGCAGTCGCCTAGCGGGAGTGGCCGGGGAGCTGTTTTTT. The full variable domain, its missing parts supplied by reference TRBV28 and TRBJ2-2, is DVKVTQSSRYLVKRTGEKVFLECVQDMDHENMFWYRQDPGLGLRLIYFSYDVKMKEKGDIPEGYSVSREKKERFSLILESASTNQTSMYLCASSRLAGVAGELFFGEGSRLTVL.